The 11 T cell receptor beta chains below all came from one sample that was sequenced in a study of T cells in Graves' hyperthyroidism and ophthalmopathy. TCR beta CDR3 regions were amplified from RNA. First-round RT-PCR with HTBI primers amplified the TCR CDR3 region. Using its own MiXCR run on the multiplex PCR reads, TCRdb lists one record per CDR3 protein. The sample comprises 50,000 to 60,000 distinct CDR3 sequences, less than 60% of which are singletons, and approximately 9.1% rests with the top ten. The specimen was blood. Every receptor here comes from a woman aged 50 to 65 with Graves' ophthalmopathy.

This clonotype was observed many times. The chain is built from TRBV5-8 and TRBJ2-1; 10 bases line up with TRBD2. CDR3 length: 17 amino acids. J gave up 0 bases and V 4 bases, and 7 bases lay outside the gene matches. Germline-derived CDR1 and CDR2 are SGHTS and YDEGEE. The CDR3 here is CASSPGLAASSYNEQFF. The CDR3 nucleotides are TGTGCCAGCAGCCCCGGACTAGCGGCAAGCTCCTACAATGAGCAGTTCTTC.

The chain uses TRBV29-1 and TRBJ2-5; D may be TRBD1 or TRBD2 (5 bases each). Germline CDR1 reads SQVTM; CDR2 reads ANQGSEA. Between the trimmed V and J ends, which lost 6 bases and 7 bases, there was a span of 15 bases. This CDR3 has 12 residues. As DNA, the CDR3 is TGCAGCGTATACGTTGGTGGGGGGACCCAGTACTTC. Protein product: CSVYVGGGTQYF.

This clonotype has only one observation. Germline is not matched at one junction end, which may reflect a read error. CDR3 coding DNA: TGTGCCAGTACTCCTTTTGGGGAGGACAGCAGTTCCTACGAGCAGCACTTC. Translation gives CASTPFGEDSSSYEQHF. The chain recombines TRBV6-5 with TRBJ2-7; D is possibly TRBD1 or TRBD2 (6 bases each). CDR3 length: 17 residues. Germline V gene data show CDR1 as MNHEY and CDR2 as SVGAGI.

This clonotype was recorded many times. The CDR3 loop is CSVSSGTLSKNIQYF. In DNA form, the CDR3 reads TGCAGCGTTTCCAGCGGGACACTGTCCAAAAACATTCAGTACTTC. J is TRBJ2-4 and V is TRBV29-1; perhaps TRBD2 as D (7 bases). The CDR3 is 15 residues long. Germline-derived CDR1 and CDR2 are SQVTM and ANQGSEA. The V gene lost 5 bases and the J gene lost 2 bases, with 16 bases spanning the gap. Full variable domain (remainder filled in from reference TRBV29-1 and TRBJ2-4): SAVISQKPSRDICQRGTSLTIQCQVDSQVTMMFWYRQQPGQSLTLIATANQGSEATYESGFVIDKFPISRPNLTFSTLTVSNMSPEDSSIYLCSVSSGTLSKNIQYFGAGTRLSVL.

The J gene is TRBJ2-7, the V gene TRBV2, with TRBD1 matching 8 bases. Losses at the gene ends were 6 bases for V and 3 bases for J; bases not matched to a gene: 7. Germline values: CDR1 SNHLY, CDR2 FYNNEI. The CDR3 is made up of 14 amino acids. This CDR3 reads CASSGTGEYYEQYF. The CDR3, as DNA: TGTGCCAGCAGCGGGACAGGAGAGTACTACGAGCAGTACTTC.

The CDR3 sequence: CASSLGTAGHQHF. The CDR3 DNA reads TGTGCCAGCAGCTTAGGGACAGCGGGACACCAGCATTTT. The V gene is TRBV7-2, the J gene TRBJ1-5, with D maybe TRBD1 (6 bases). The germline V gene encodes CDR1 SGHTA and CDR2 FQGNSA. The CDR3 consists of 13 residues. V was shortened by 1 base and J by 12 bases, with 13 bases between the two germline ends.

In this sample, this clonotype turned up many times. CDR3 sequence reads: CSTGGGGGNTEAFF. In nucleotides, the CDR3 is TGCAGCACTGGGGGGGGGGGGGGGAACACTGAAGCTTTCTTT. V gene TRBV29-1 combines with J gene TRBJ1-1; perhaps TRBD1 as D (5 bases). CDR3 length: 14 amino acids. Germline assignment: CDR1 SQVTM and CDR2 ANQGSEA. V lost 8 bases to trimming and J lost 1 base, with 17 bases between them.

On this clonotype: This could be a read error, since a much larger clone is one nucleotide away. V and J are TRBV3-2 and TRBJ1-2; the D segment call TRBD1 is taken from the table without a DNA check. TRBV3-2 corresponds to a pseudogene. The CDR3 has 13 residues. The CDR3 loop is CASSARTVYGYTF. CDR3 DNA sequence: TGTGCCAGCAGCGCCCGGACGGTCTATGGCTACACCTTC.

This clonotype was counted a few times. The chain carries TRBV6-2 or TRBV6-3 and TRBJ2-1, with TRBD2 as a possible D gene (6 bases). The germline V and J ends were trimmed by 6 bases and 1 base, with 16 bases remaining between them. The germline gives CDR1 MNHEY, CDR2 SVGEGT. This CDR3 spans 16 amino acids. CDR3 amino acids: CASSADRGFSYNEQFF. The CDR3 bases are TGTGCCAGCAGCGCGGATCGGGGGTTTTCCTACAATGAGCAGTTCTTC.

The rearrangement uses TRBV29-1 and TRBJ2-5; TRBD1 matches at 9 bases. CDR1 and CDR2 (germline): SQVTM, ANQGSEA. This CDR3 has 12 residues. The ends lost 5 bases at V and 5 bases at J; junction bases unmatched: 3. DNA for the CDR3: TGCAGCGTTTCCGGGACAGGGGAGACCCAGTACTTC. Amino acid sequence: CSVSGTGETQYF.

In this sample, this clonotype turned up many times. The rearrangement joins TRBV4-2 to TRBJ2-3, with D unclear. The CDR3 extends over 14 amino acids. Germline CDR1 is LGHNA and CDR2 is YNFKEQ. The germline V and J ends were trimmed by 6 bases and 3 bases, with 13 bases remaining between them. CDR3 sequence: CASSTPTQTDTQYF. The CDR3 nucleotides are TGTGCCAGCAGTACCCCCACCCAAACAGATACGCAGTATTTT.